This T cell receptor (beta chain) was sequenced during a study of shared clonotypes between healthy human individuals. Sequencing was performed with immunoSEQ multiplex PCR; in TCRdb, only in-frame clones are kept and a portion is missing. This repertoire shows about 1 million clones, around 75% found once; its top ten account for around 1.4%. Findings and limits, study-wide: Rarefaction showed that sequencing of sorted subsets was incomplete (despite large depth).

V lost 4 bases and J lost 0, with 13 bases in between. Germline V CDR1 and CDR2: SGHNT, YYREEE (reference sequence). CDR3 length equals 15 residues. Comment on this clone: Antigen unknown.

The donor population consisted of healthy HIV-negative adults with no recent acute infections or vaccinations. The receptor comes from a man aged 18 to 30 in good health. The sample was memory CD4+ T cells sorted from blood. As for subset: CD45RA-negative fraction. The rearrangement uses TRBV5-4 and TRBJ1-1, with unresolved D. The CDR3 DNA reads as TGTGCCAGCAGCGCCCAGGCGGCCTTGAACACTGAAGCTTTCTTT. Translated: CASSAQAALNTEAFF.